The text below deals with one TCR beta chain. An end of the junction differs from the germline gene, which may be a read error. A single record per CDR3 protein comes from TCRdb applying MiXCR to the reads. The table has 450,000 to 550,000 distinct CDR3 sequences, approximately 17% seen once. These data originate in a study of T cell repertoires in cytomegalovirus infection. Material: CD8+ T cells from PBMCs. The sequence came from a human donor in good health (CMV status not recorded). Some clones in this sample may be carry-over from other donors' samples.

The CDR3 loop is CASSPVGKGFEAFF. The DNA of the CDR3 is TGTGCAAGCAGCCCGGTCGGGAAAGGATTTGAAGCTTTCTTT. J is TRBJ1-1 and V is TRBV7-8; D ambiguous. Germline V gives CDR1 SGHVS, CDR2 FQNEAQ. The CDR3 totals 14 residues.